This is a list of T cell receptor beta chains from one sample in a study of cytomegalovirus exposure and HLA in healthy donors. Generated by immunoSEQ multiplex PCR, the TCRdb table keeps only in-frame clones and is missing some. The sample contains 150,000 to 200,000 clones, about 81% of which appear only once. Material: PBMCs. These receptors all stem from a man younger than 30 in good health and CMV-seronegative. Each CDR3 is given with its conserved first and last residue. The D gene is left open where the match is weak. The size entry is marked missing in some rows and otherwise reads once, few, many or a size class.

TRBD1,TRBV5-4,NA,TRBJ1-1,CASSRGQGALTEAFF,TGTGCCAGCAGCAGGGGACAGGGGGCCCTCACTGAAGCTTTCTTT
NA,TRBV5-1,NA,TRBJ2-2,CASSLELNTGELFF,TGCGCCAGCAGCTTGGAACTCAACACCGGGGAGCTGTTTTTT
TRBD1,TRBV29-1,NA,TRBJ2-5,CSVLGTGQETQYF,TGCAGCGTCCTGGGGACAGGTCAAGAGACCCAGTACTTC
NA,TRBV20-1,NA,TRBJ2-1,CSASPYNEQFF,TGCAGTGCTTCCCCATACAATGAGCAGTTCTTC
TRBD1,TRBV19,NA,TRBJ1-2,CASSRILTGGANYGYTF,TGTGCCAGTAGCCGAATCCTGACAGGGGGAGCTAACTATGGCTACACCTTC
NA,TRBV19,NA,TRBJ2-7,CASSSYIQGWSEQYF,TGTGCCAGTAGTAGTTATATACAGGGCTGGAGCGAGCAGTACTTC
NA,TRBV9,NA,TRBJ1-2,CASSSYGYTF,TGTGCCAGCAGCTCATATGGCTACACCTTC
NA,TRBV21-1,NA,TRBJ2-7,CASRKNPTDYEQYF,TGTGCCAGCAGAAAAAACCCCACAGACTACGAGCAGTACTTC
NA,TRBV14,once,TRBJ2-5,CASSQGGGSPWMTQYF,TGTGCCAGCAGCCAAGGAGGCGGGTCCCCCTGGATGACCCAGTACTTC
TRBD2,TRBV7-6,NA,TRBJ2-3,CASSNPGTIYTDTQYF,TGTGCCAGCAGCAACCCCGGGACTATCTACACAGATACGCAGTATTTT
NA,TRBV6-6,many,TRBJ2-1,CASSKGLLYNEQFF,TGTGCCAGCAGTAAGGGACTGCTGTACAATGAGCAGTTCTTC
NA,TRBV14,NA,TRBJ1-1,CASSQGGMATEAFF,TGTGCCAGCAGCCAAGGCGGGATGGCCACTGAAGCTTTCTTT
TRBD1,TRBV7-9,NA,TRBJ1-3,CASRLTGGSGNTIYF,TGTGCCAGCAGACTTACAGGGGGCTCTGGAAACACCATATATTTT
NA,TRBV5-1,NA,TRBJ2-7,CASSPGQIYEQYF,TGCGCCAGCAGCCCCGGACAGATCTACGAGCAGTACTTC
NA,TRBV20-1,NA,TRBJ1-1,CSITGAFF,TGCAGTATAACGGGAGCTTTCTTT
NA,TRBV5-4,NA,TRBJ1-1,CASSYTGIGTEAFF,TGTGCCAGCAGCTATACAGGGATTGGCACTGAAGCTTTCTTT
NA,TRBV19,NA,TRBJ1-1,CAAADRNTEAFF,TGTGCCGCGGCTGATCGGAACACTGAAGCTTTCTTT
NA,TRBV7-2,NA,TRBJ2-7,CASSSPRGAYTYEQYF,TGTGCCAGCAGCTCCCCTCGGGGAGCCTACACCTACGAGCAGTACTTC
NA,TRBV5-1,NA,TRBJ2-1,CASSLGGTNEQFF,TGCGCCAGCAGCTTGGGAGGAACTAATGAGCAGTTCTTC
TRBD1,TRBV10-2,NA,TRBJ1-6,CASSESWSGTVNSPLHF,TGCGCCAGCAGTGAGTCGTGGTCCGGGACAGTTAATTCACCCCTCCACTTT
NA,TRBV5-6,NA,TRBJ1-2,CASSLVYSPNYGYTF,TGTGCCAGCAGCTTGGTGTACAGTCCCAACTATGGCTACACCTTC
TRBD2,TRBV2,NA,TRBJ2-5,CASTGRLGGETQYF,TGTGCCAGCACCGGTCGTCTGGGAGGGGAGACCCAGTACTTC
TRBD1,TRBV5-6,NA,TRBJ2-7,CASSRDRSYEQYF,TGTGCCAGCAGCCGGGACAGATCCTACGAGCAGTACTTC
NA,TRBV7-6,NA,TRBJ1-3,CASSLEATGPRSSGNTIYF,TGTGCCAGCAGCTTAGAGGCGACAGGACCCAGATCGTCTGGAAACACCATATATTTT
NA,TRBV14,NA,TRBJ1-5,CASSQGAGQPQHF,TGTGCCAGCAGCCAGGGGGCTGGACAGCCCCAGCATTTT
NA,TRBV7-9,NA,TRBJ1-2,CASSLAYPGAYGYTF,TGTGCCAGCAGCTTAGCCTACCCCGGAGCCTATGGCTACACCTTC
TRBD1,TRBV5-6,few,TRBJ1-4,CASSPGQGRINNEKLFF,TGTGCCAGCAGCCCGGGACAGGGGAGGATCAATAATGAAAAACTGTTTTTT
TRBD1,TRBV5-5,NA,TRBJ1-4,CASSGGQGAHKLFF,TGTGCCAGCAGCGGAGGACAGGGGGCTCATAAACTGTTTTTT
TRBD2,TRBV7-9,NA,TRBJ2-5,CASSLGTSGGETQYF,TGTGCCAGCAGCTTAGGGACTAGCGGGGGAGAGACCCAGTACTTC